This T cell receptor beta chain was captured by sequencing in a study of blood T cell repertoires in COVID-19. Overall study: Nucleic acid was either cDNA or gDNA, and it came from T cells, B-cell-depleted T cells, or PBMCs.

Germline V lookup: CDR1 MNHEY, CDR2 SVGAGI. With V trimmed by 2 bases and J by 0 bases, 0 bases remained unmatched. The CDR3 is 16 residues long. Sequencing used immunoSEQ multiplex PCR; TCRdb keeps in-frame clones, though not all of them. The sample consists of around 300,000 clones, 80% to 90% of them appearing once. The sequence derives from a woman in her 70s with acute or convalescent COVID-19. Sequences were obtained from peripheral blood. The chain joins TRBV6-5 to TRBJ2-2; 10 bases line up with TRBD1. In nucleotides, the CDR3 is TGTGCCAGCAGTTACGGACAGGGGGCGAACACCGGGGAGCTGTTTTTT. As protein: CASSYGQGANTGELFF.